This T cell receptor (beta chain) was sequenced during a study of blood T cell repertoires in COVID-19. About the study: Sites in the United States, Italy and Spain provided acute and convalescent COVID-19 samples.

Germline loops: CDR1 LNHDA, CDR2 SQIVND (reference sequence). The CDR3 consists of 23 residues. With V trimmed by 6 bases and J by 0 bases, 27 bases remained unmatched. Profiled with immunoSEQ multiplex PCR; TCRdb holds only in-frame clones, not every one. Of 300,000 to 350,000 clones listed, roughly 91% were seen once; the top ten hold roughly 10%. The material sequenced was PBMCs or T cells enriched from blood (not recorded which). The rearrangement joins TRBV19 to TRBJ1-5; 9 nucleotides agree with TRBD1. The receptor comes from a woman aged 25 to 45 who had recovered from COVID-19. CDR3 amino acids: CASSLLRQGERIGRRYSNQPQHF. CDR3 DNA: TGTGCCAGTAGCCTCCTACGACAGGGGGAAAGAATTGGTCGGCGTTATAGCAATCAGCCCCAGCATTTT.